These 4 T cell receptor beta chains share one sample of origin, sequenced in a study of cytomegalovirus exposure and HLA in healthy donors. The PCR made use of 60 Vbeta and 13 Jbeta primers. Method: immunoSEQ multiplex PCR; TCRdb's copy keeps in-frame clones and lacks some. The sample yields approximately 79,000 clones, around 68% seen once. Material for sequencing was PBMCs. Receptor source: a man between 40 and 49 years old in good health and CMV-seropositive.

CDR3 sequence: CSVFDSSGNTIYF. CDR3 bases: TGCAGCGTTTTCGACAGCTCTGGAAACACCATATATTTT. The chain combines TRBV29-1 with TRBJ1-3; tentative D call: TRBD1 (5 bases). The CDR3 is made up of 13 amino acids. V lost 5 bases to trimming and J lost 0 bases, with 8 bases between them. The germline CDR1 and CDR2 sequences are SQVTM and ANQGSEA.

There are a few counts of this clone. The chain is built from TRBV11-2 and TRBJ2-7; 11 bases are a match to TRBD1. Germline V gene sequence: CDR1 SGHAT, CDR2 FQNNGV. The CDR3 runs to 14 residues. Trimming removed 4 bases from V and 4 bases from J; junction bases left unmatched: 3. CDR3 amino acids: CASSSGTGGYEQYF. The CDR3 bases are TGTGCCAGCAGCTCCGGGACAGGGGGTTACGAGCAGTACTTC.

The chain employs TRBV7-6 and TRBJ2-7, with TRBD1 identical over 11 bases. Germline V gene data show CDR1 as SGHVS and CDR2 as FNYEAQ. CDR3 length: 15 residues. With V trimmed by 1 base and J by 6 bases, 5 bases remained unmatched. CDR3 DNA: TGTGCCAGCAGCTTAGTTGGTGGGACAGGGGGCGAGCAGTACTTC. Amino acids: CASSLVGGTGGEQYF.

V gene TRBV10-3 combines with J gene TRBJ1-2; 10 nucleotides align to TRBD1. The CDR3 covers 21 residues. The J segment lost 1 base and the V segment lost 2 bases, leaving 19 bases of the junction unmatched. Germline V gene data show CDR1 as ENHRY and CDR2 as SYGVKD. CDR3 loop: CAISERRVGDGTGVRNYGYTF. In nucleotides, the CDR3 is TGTGCCATCAGTGAGAGGAGGGTAGGGGACGGGACAGGGGTCCGTAACTATGGCTACACCTTC.